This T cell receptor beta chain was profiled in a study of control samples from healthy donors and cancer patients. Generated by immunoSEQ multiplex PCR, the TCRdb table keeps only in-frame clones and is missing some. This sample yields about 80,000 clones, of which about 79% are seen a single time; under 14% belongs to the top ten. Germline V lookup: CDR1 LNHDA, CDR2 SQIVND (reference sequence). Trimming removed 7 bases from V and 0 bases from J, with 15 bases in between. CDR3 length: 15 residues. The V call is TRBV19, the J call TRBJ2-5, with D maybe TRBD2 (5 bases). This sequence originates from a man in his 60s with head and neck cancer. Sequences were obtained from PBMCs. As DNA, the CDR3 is TGTGCCAGTAATAAAGGTAGCGTCCACCAAGAGACCCAGTACTTC. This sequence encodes CASNKGSVHQETQYF.